This T cell receptor beta chain was sequenced for a study of blood T cell repertoires in COVID-19. As for the study in general: The analysed material was cDNA or gDNA that came from T cells, B-cell-depleted T cells, or PBMCs.

The table came from immunoSEQ multiplex PCR; TCRdb's copy has only in-frame clones and leaves some out. The table has under 150,000 clones, about 86% seen once; the top ten hold 2.3%. Looked up from germline, CDR1 is MNHEY and CDR2 is SMNVEV (reference sequence). The V end lost 4 bases, the J end lost 8 bases, and 14 bases lay between the germline ends. The CDR3 sequence is 14 residues long. Cohort placement rested on clinical history that participants reported themselves. Either two negative PCRs, clearance, or symptom resolution qualified Cohort 3 donors as recovered. The receptor was derived from a woman aged 45-65 years who had recovered from COVID-19. This chain connects TRBV27 to TRBJ1-4; D ambiguous. The specimen was PBMCs or T cells enriched from blood (not recorded which). CDR3 in DNA: TGTGCCAGCAGTTCCCAGGCCTTTCAGGAAAAACTGTTTTTT. Translating gives CASSSQAFQEKLFF.